This T cell receptor (beta chain) was profiled in a study of cytomegalovirus exposure and HLA in healthy donors. In germline, CDR1 is MNHEY, CDR2 SMNVEV (reference sequence). This CDR3 has 15 amino acids. The ends lost 4 bases at V and 7 bases at J; junction bases unmatched: 10. Study-wide findings and caveats: Researchers catalogued 164 TCR beta chains as cytomegalovirus-associated.

Both 60 Vbeta primers and 13 Jbeta primers went into the PCR. Some clones are missing from TCRdb's copy, which holds only in-frame ones; the method was immunoSEQ multiplex PCR. The sample holds about 170,000 clones, roughly 79% seen once. Worth noting for this clone: Its antigen is currently unknown.

The sequence was obtained from a woman aged 25 to 45 in good health and CMV-seropositive. The sequencing sample was made of PBMCs. This rearrangement joins TRBV27 to TRBJ2-7; the match to TRBD1 covers 10 bases. This CDR3 is CASSSHRDRGKEQYF. CDR3 coding DNA: TGTGCCAGCAGTTCCCACCGGGACAGGGGAAAAGAGCAGTACTTC.